The 14 T cell receptor beta chains listed next were all sequenced from one sample in a study of blood T cell repertoires in COVID-19. The table came from immunoSEQ multiplex PCR; TCRdb's copy has only in-frame clones and leaves some out. Found here are about 310,000 clones, about 90% of them singletons; the top ten hold 7.8%. The specimen sequenced was peripheral blood. Every receptor here comes from a woman aged 45-65 years who had recovered from COVID-19.

The rearrangement links TRBV6-5 to TRBJ2-4, with 7 bases that match TRBD1. CDR1 is MNHEY and CDR2 is SVGAGI in the germline V gene. V lost 4 bases and J lost 0; bases outside the gene matches: 6. The CDR3 contains 16 residues. The CDR3 sequence is CASSFDRALAKNIQYF. The CDR3 DNA sequence: TGTGCCAGCAGTTTTGACAGGGCCCTAGCCAAAAACATTCAGTACTTC.

The rearrangement joins TRBV19 to TRBJ1-2, with D unclear. V was pared by 2 bases and J by 6 bases, with 13 bases between. CDR3 length equals 14 residues. Germline CDR1 and CDR2: LNHDA and SQIVND (reference sequence). CDR3 sequence: CASSILTPADGYTF. The CDR3, as DNA: TGTGCCAGTAGTATACTGACCCCGGCGGATGGCTACACCTTC.

This clone was observed a handful of times. This chain connects TRBV7-8 to TRBJ1-5, with D possibly TRBD1 on 5 matching bases. Germline-derived CDR1 and CDR2 are SGHVS and FQNEAQ. V was cut by 1 base and J by 4 bases, with 5 bases left in between. This CDR3 comprises 13 residues. DNA of the CDR3: TGTGCCAGCAGCTTAGACAGGAATCAGCCCCAGCATTTT. Amino acids: CASSLDRNQPQHF.

The chain is built from TRBV28 and TRBJ2-1; TRBD2 agrees at 8 bases. CDR3 length equals 15 residues. After removal of 5 bases from V and 3 bases from J, the junction contained 6 bases not matched to a gene. Germline CDR1 reads MDHEN; CDR2 reads SYDVKM. CDR3 loop: CASSIPGTSYNEQFF. CDR3 coding DNA: TGTGCCAGCAGTATTCCCGGGACTAGCTACAATGAGCAGTTCTTC.

The rearrangement links TRBV2 to TRBJ1-5; 10 bases are shared with TRBD1. The V gene's germline CDR1 is SNHLY and CDR2 FYNNEI. The CDR3 runs 14 residues. With V trimmed by 3 bases and J by 7 bases, 3 bases remained unmatched. The CDR3 spells CASSDGTGVQPQHF. The DNA for the CDR3 is TGTGCCAGCAGTGACGGGACAGGGGTACAGCCCCAGCATTTT.

This clone was observed a few times. J is TRBJ1-3 and V is TRBV6-5; D is undetermined. The V end lost 0 bases, the J end lost 3 bases, and 9 bases lay between the germline ends. Germline CDR1 and CDR2: MNHEY and SVGAGI. The CDR3 runs 15 residues. CDR3 protein: CASSYSRAIGNTIYF. CDR3 in DNA: TGTGCCAGCAGTTACTCGAGAGCTATTGGAAACACCATATATTTT.

The chain combines TRBV6-5 with TRBJ2-1, with D hard to call. The CDR3 totals 12 residues. Germline V lookup: CDR1 MNHEY, CDR2 SVGAGI. The ends were cut back, 10 bases at V and 7 bases at J, with 14 bases in the middle. For the CDR3, the DNA is TGTGCCACTATTCTCCGCACGAATGAGCAGTTCTTC. Encoded protein: CATILRTNEQFF.

The chain links TRBV6-2 or TRBV6-3 to TRBJ2-2; 11 bases are a match to TRBD2. V dropped 5 bases and J dropped 0; count of bases not matched to a gene: 2. CDR1 and CDR2 from the germline V gene are MNHEY and SVGEGT. This CDR3 is 16 amino acids long. As DNA, the CDR3 is TGTGCCAGCAGTAGACTAGCGGGGCCGAACACCGGGGAGCTGTTTTTT. Translating it yields CASSRLAGPNTGELFF.

J is TRBJ2-7 and V is TRBV28; 7 nucleotides match TRBD1. The V and J ends lost 3 bases and 4 bases, in that order; junction bases with no gene match: 12. CDR1 is MDHEN and CDR2 is SYDVKM in the germline V gene. The CDR3 is 16 residues long. This CDR3 reads CASSFHIWDRTYEQYF. The CDR3 nucleotides are TGTGCCAGCAGTTTTCATATCTGGGACAGAACTTACGAGCAGTACTTC.

The rearrangement links TRBV6-4 to TRBJ2-1, with D perhaps TRBD2 (6 bases). Germline V lookup: CDR1 MRHNA, CDR2 SNTAGT. The germline V and J ends were trimmed by 0 bases and 8 bases, with 20 bases remaining between them. The CDR3 spans 17 residues. The CDR3 DNA reads as TGTGCCAGCAGTGACTCGGGCGGGGCAGGCAGTAGAGATGAGCAGTTCTTC. Translating gives CASSDSGGAGSRDEQFF.

V is TRBV10-2 and J is TRBJ1-5; D possibly corresponds to TRBD1 (5 bases). The V end was cut by 6 bases, the J end by 4 bases, with 13 bases between. The CDR3 has 14 residues. In germline, CDR1 is WSHSY, CDR2 SAAADI. CDR3 DNA sequence: TGCGCCAGCAGACCCGGGACTGATAATCAGCCCCAGCATTTT. This encodes CASRPGTDNQPQHF.

This sequence joins TRBV4-1 and TRBJ2-7; a possible D gene is TRBD1 (5 bases). CDR1 and CDR2 from the germline V gene are MGHRA and YSYEKL. The germline V and J ends were trimmed by 0 bases and 4 bases, with 13 bases remaining between them. CDR3 length equals 15 residues. CDR3 bases: TGCGCCAGCAGCCAAGAATCAGCAGGGAAATACGAGCAGTACTTC. Protein: CASSQESAGKYEQYF.

This chain links TRBV10-3 with TRBJ1-5; D call uncertain. Germline CDR1 reads ENHRY; CDR2 reads SYGVKD. The CDR3 has 15 residues. V was clipped by 3 bases and J by 7 bases, with 16 bases between them. The chain's CDR3 is CAISDPTTAGQPQHF. The CDR3 region has the DNA TGTGCCATCAGTGACCCGACAACCGCTGGCCAGCCCCAGCATTTT.

The chain is built from TRBV27 and TRBJ1-2; a weak D match, TRBD1 (5 bases). Germline V gene data show CDR1 as MNHEY and CDR2 as SMNVEV (reference sequence). Trimming removed 4 bases at V and 6 bases at J, with 24 bases between. The CDR3 sequence is 17 residues long. CDR3 coding DNA: TGTGCCAGCAGTTCATCACCCCGACCTCTCCCAGGGCATGGCTACACCTTC. Residues: CASSSSPRPLPGHGYTF.